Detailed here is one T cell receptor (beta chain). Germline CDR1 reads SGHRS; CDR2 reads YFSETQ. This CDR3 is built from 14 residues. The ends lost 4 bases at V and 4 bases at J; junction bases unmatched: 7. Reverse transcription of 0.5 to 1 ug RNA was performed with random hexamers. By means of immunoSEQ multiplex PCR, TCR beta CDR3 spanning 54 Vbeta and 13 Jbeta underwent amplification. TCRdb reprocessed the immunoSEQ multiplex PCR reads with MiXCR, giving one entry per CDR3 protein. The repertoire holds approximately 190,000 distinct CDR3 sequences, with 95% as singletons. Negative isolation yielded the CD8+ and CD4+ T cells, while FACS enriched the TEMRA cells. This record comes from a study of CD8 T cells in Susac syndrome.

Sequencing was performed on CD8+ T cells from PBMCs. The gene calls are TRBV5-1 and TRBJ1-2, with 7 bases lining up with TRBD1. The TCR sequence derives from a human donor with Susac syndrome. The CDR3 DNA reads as TGCGCCAGCAGCCAGGCAGGGGGGAGCTATGGCTACACCTTC. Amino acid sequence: CASSQAGGSYGYTF.